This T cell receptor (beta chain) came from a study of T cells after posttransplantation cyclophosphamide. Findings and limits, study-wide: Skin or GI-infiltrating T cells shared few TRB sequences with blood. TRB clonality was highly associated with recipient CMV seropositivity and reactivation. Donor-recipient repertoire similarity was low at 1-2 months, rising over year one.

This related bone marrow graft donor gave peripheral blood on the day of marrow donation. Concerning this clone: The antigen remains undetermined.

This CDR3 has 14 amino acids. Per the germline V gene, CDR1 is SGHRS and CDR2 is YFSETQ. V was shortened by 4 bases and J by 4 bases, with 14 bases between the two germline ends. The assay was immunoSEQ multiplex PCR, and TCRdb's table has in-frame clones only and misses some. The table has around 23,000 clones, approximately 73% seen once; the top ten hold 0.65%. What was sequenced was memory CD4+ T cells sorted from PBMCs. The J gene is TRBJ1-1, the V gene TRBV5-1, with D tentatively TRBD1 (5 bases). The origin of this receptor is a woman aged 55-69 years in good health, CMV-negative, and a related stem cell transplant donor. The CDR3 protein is CASSVQGGITEAFF. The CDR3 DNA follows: TGCGCCAGCAGCGTCCAGGGTGGTATCACTGAAGCTTTCTTT.